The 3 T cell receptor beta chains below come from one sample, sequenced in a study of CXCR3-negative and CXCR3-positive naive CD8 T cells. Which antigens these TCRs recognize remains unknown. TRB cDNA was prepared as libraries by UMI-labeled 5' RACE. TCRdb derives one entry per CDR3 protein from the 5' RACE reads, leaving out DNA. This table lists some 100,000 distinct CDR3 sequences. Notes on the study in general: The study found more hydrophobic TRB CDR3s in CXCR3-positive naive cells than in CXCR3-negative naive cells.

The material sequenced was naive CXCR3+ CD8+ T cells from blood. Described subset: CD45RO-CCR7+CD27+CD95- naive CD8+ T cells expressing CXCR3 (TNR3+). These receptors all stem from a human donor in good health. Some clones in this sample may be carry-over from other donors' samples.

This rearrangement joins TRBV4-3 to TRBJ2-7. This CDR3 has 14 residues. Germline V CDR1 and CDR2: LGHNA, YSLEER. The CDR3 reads CASSQERTFYEQYF.

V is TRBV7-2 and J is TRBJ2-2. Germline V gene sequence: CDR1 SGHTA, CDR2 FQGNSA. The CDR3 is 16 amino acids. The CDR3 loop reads CASSPYSGSTSGELFF.

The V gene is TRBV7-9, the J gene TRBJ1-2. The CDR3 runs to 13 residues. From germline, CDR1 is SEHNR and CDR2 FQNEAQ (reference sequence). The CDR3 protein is CASILGRNYGYTF.